The 27 T cell receptor beta chains reported below all come from one sample, sequenced in a study of blood T cell repertoires in COVID-19. Using immunoSEQ multiplex PCR, the repertoire was profiled, and TCRdb retains in-frame clones only, with some absent. Among more than 100,000 clones listed, roughly three quarters were seen once. Sequences were obtained from peripheral blood. The source is a woman of 80 years or more with acute or convalescent COVID-19.

The rearrangement joins TRBV6-6 to TRBJ1-2; possibly TRBD1 for D (6 bases). Trimming left V 6 bases short and J 2 bases short, with 10 bases between. Germline values: CDR1 MNHNY, CDR2 SVGAGI (reference sequence). The CDR3 sequence is 13 residues long. The CDR3 protein is CASSQDRNYGYTF. CDR3 nucleotides: TGTGCCAGCAGCCAGGACAGAAACTATGGCTACACCTTC.

This rearrangement joins TRBV6-5 to TRBJ1-3; 8 bases agree with TRBD1. CDR3 length: 14 amino acids. From germline, CDR1 is MNHEY and CDR2 SVGAGI. Trimming at V came to 7 bases and at J to 4 bases, leaving 6 bases not matched to a gene. The CDR3 sequence: CASNAGGVGNTIYF. The CDR3 DNA reads TGTGCCAGCAATGCAGGGGGCGTCGGAAACACCATATATTTT.

The table lists this clone with a few counts. Other DNA sequences in the sample encode the same CDR3. The V call is TRBV27, the J call TRBJ1-2; 7 bases align to TRBD1. Unmatched junction bases numbered 4, after V lost 5 bases and J lost 4 bases. The germline V gene encodes CDR1 MNHEY and CDR2 SMNVEV (reference sequence). The CDR3 is 13 residues long. In DNA, the CDR3 is TGTGCCAGCAGTCTGACAGGGACCTATGGCTACACCTTC. Encoded protein: CASSLTGTYGYTF.

In regard to this clone: Relative to the germline gene, one junction end is altered; a read error may explain this. This chain joins TRBV6-2 or TRBV6-3 and TRBJ1-2; D remains unclear. The CDR3 extends over 12 amino acids. Germline V CDR1 and CDR2: MNHEY, SVGEGT. DNA for the CDR3: TGTGCCAGCAGTCCACCTAATTATGGCTACACCTTC. Its translation is CASSPPNYGYTF.

The rearrangement uses TRBV21-1 and TRBJ1-5. TRBV21-1 counts as a pseudogene. The CDR3 has 16 residues. The chain's CDR3 is CASSKDEEAPGWPQHF. The CDR3 DNA follows: TGTGCCAGCAGCAAAGACGAGGAGGCTCCCGGATGGCCCCAGCATTTT.

The chain combines TRBV27 with TRBJ2-1, with 9 positions matching TRBD1. The germline V gene has CDR1 MNHEY and CDR2 SMNVEV (reference sequence). This CDR3 is 14 amino acids long. Trimming cost V 6 bases and J 3 bases; bases outside gene matches: 3. The CDR3 here is CASSGTGLYNEQFF. The CDR3 DNA sequence: TGTGCCAGCAGCGGGACAGGGCTCTACAATGAGCAGTTCTTC.

This clone was seen a handful of times. The chain combines TRBV30 with TRBJ1-1; D remains unclear. Germline loops: CDR1 GTSNPN, CDR2 SVGIG (reference sequence). V gave up 2 bases and J gave up 5 bases, with 9 bases separating them. This CDR3 has 12 amino acids. CDR3 region: CAWSNRETEAFF. Here the CDR3 DNA reads TGTGCCTGGAGTAACCGGGAAACTGAAGCTTTCTTT.

This clone was seen only once. V and J are TRBV11-2 and TRBJ2-2, with D possibly being TRBD1 (6 bases). Deletions cut 3 bases from V and 2 bases from J, with 7 bases between. The germline V gene has CDR1 SGHAT and CDR2 FQNNGV. This CDR3 contains 14 residues. Written as DNA, the CDR3 is TGTGCCAGCAGCTTGACAGGAAACACCGGGGAGCTGTTTTTT. Its protein is CASSLTGNTGELFF. The entire variable domain, with the rest obtained from reference TRBV11-2 and TRBJ2-2, is as follows: EAGVAQSPRYKIIEKRQSVAFWCNPISGHATLYWYQQILGQGPKLLIQFQNNGVVDDSQLPKDRFSAERLKGVDSTLKIQPAKLEDSAVYLCASSLTGNTGELFFGEGSRLTVL.

The V gene is TRBV19, the J gene TRBJ2-5, with TRBD1 matching over 8 bases. The germline gives CDR1 LNHDA, CDR2 SQIVND (reference sequence). The CDR3 runs to 16 residues. The ends lost 8 bases at V and 4 bases at J; junction bases unmatched: 15. CDR3 amino acids: CASAGPGGESGETQYF. For the CDR3, the DNA is TGTGCCAGTGCTGGTCCAGGGGGCGAATCGGGAGAGACCCAGTACTTC.

This clone was detected only once. This chain connects TRBV7-2 to TRBJ2-1, with TRBD2 matching 7 bases. The CDR3 totals 16 residues. Germline lookup yields CDR1 SGHTA and CDR2 FQGNSA. Trimming removed 5 bases from V and 5 bases from J; junction bases left unmatched: 12. This CDR3 is CASSLAGGFSDNEQFF. The CDR3 DNA is TGTGCCAGCAGCCTCGCCGGGGGGTTCAGCGACAATGAGCAGTTCTTC. Variable domain in full (rest from reference TRBV7-2 and TRBJ2-1): GAGVSQSPSNKVTEKGKDVELRCDPISGHTALYWYRQSLGQGLEFLIYFQGNSAPDKSGLPSDRFSAERTGGSVSTLTIQRTQQEDSAVYLCASSLAGGFSDNEQFFGPGTRLTVL.

This rearrangement joins TRBV2 to TRBJ2-1; 7 bases are shared with TRBD1. This CDR3 contains 14 residues. J was trimmed by 9 bases and V by 5 bases; bases with no gene match: 10. Looked up from germline, CDR1 is SNHLY and CDR2 is FYNNEI. CDR3 sequence: CASSIFDRVGEQFF. DNA of the CDR3: TGTGCCAGCAGTATCTTCGACAGGGTAGGTGAGCAGTTCTTC.

V usage is TRBV3-1 (or the pseudogene TRBV3-2) and J usage is TRBJ1-1; D may be TRBD1 (5 bases). Trimming removed 2 bases from V and 4 bases from J, with 11 bases in between. CDR1 LGHDT and CDR2 YNNKEL come from the germline V gene (reference sequence). The CDR3 totals 14 residues. This CDR3 reads CASSQTDTITEAFF. In DNA form, the CDR3 reads TGTGCCAGCAGCCAAACGGACACTATCACTGAAGCTTTCTTT.

This chain joins TRBV7-2 and TRBJ1-1, with D possibly matching TRBD1 (5 bases). Trimming took 5 bases from V and 4 from J, leaving 11 bases between them. Germline CDR1 reads SGHTA; CDR2 reads FQGNSA. The CDR3 sequence is 13 residues long. For the CDR3, the DNA is TGTGCCAGCAGCGCGGGACCGCCCACTGAAGCTTTCTTT. Its translation: CASSAGPPTEAFF.

The chain is built from TRBV7-9 and TRBJ1-2; 7 positions match TRBD1. This CDR3 is built from 15 residues. V was pared by 3 bases and J by 8 bases, with 12 bases of the junction left unmatched. The V gene's germline CDR1 is SEHNR and CDR2 FQNEAQ (reference sequence). CDR3 protein: CASSLTGTALEGYTF. The CDR3 nucleotides read TGTGCCAGCAGCTTGACCGGGACAGCTTTAGAAGGCTACACCTTC.

The rearrangement links TRBV6-5 to TRBJ1-6, with 7 bases matching TRBD1. The junction had 3 bases not matched to a gene; V was cut back by 9 bases and J by 7 bases. The CDR3 consists of 12 residues. Germline V gives CDR1 MNHEY, CDR2 SVGAGI. In DNA, the CDR3 is TGTGCCAGTCTCAGGGGGAATTCACCCCTCCACTTT. The encoded protein is CASLRGNSPLHF.

The V gene is TRBV6-5, the J gene TRBJ1-2, with D maybe TRBD1 (6 bases). This CDR3 contains 13 residues. Trimming left V 10 bases short and J 2 bases short, with 14 bases between. Germline-derived CDR1 and CDR2 are MNHEY and SVGAGI. This CDR3 reads CATNRAPNYGYTF. As DNA, the CDR3 is TGTGCCACCAACAGGGCCCCAAACTATGGCTACACCTTC.

The J gene is TRBJ1-2, the V gene TRBV2; possibly TRBD1 for D (5 bases). CDR1 and CDR2 from the germline V gene are SNHLY and FYNNEI. V shed 4 bases and J shed 4 bases, with 10 bases lying between them. The CDR3 is 13 amino acids. CDR3 protein: CASSGGRTYGYTF. CDR3 DNA sequence: TGTGCCAGCAGTGGGGGCAGAACCTATGGCTACACCTTC.

The CDR3 nucleotides are TGCGCCAGCAGGGGAGAACAGATCCAAGAGACCCAGTACTTC. This sequence encodes CASRGEQIQETQYF. The V and J genes are TRBV5-1 and TRBJ2-5; D possibly corresponds to TRBD2 (5 bases). V lost 5 bases to trimming and J lost 1 base, with 12 bases between them. The CDR3 is 14 residues long. Germline V gene data show CDR1 as SGHRS and CDR2 as YFSETQ.

The chain links TRBV28 to TRBJ1-5, with a weak D call TRBD1 (6 bases). The germline CDR1 and CDR2 sequences are MDHEN and SYDVKM. This CDR3 comprises 15 residues. V was pared by 7 bases and J by 11 bases, with 24 bases between. The CDR3 coding sequence is TGTGCCAGCATGGCCGGGAGGGGGGGGATAGTAGCCCAGCATTTT. Amino acids: CASMAGRGGIVAQHF.

For the CDR3, the DNA is TGTGCCAGCAGCGTAGCCCGGACAGCCCAAGAGACCCAGTACTTC. Its translation: CASSVARTAQETQYF. V and J are TRBV9 and TRBJ2-5; D is possibly TRBD1 (6 bases). From germline, CDR1 is SGDLS and CDR2 YYNGEE. V lost 0 bases to trimming and J lost 1 base, with 10 bases between them. CDR3 length equals 15 residues.

The chain recombines TRBV9 with TRBJ1-6; TRBD1 is a possible D gene (6 bases). The CDR3 runs to 17 residues. CDR1 is SGDLS, CDR2 YYNGEE, per germline. Trimming removed 4 bases from V and 9 bases from J, with 23 bases in between. This chain's CDR3 is CASSPETGGALISPLHF. The CDR3 DNA reads TGTGCCAGCAGCCCCGAAACGGGGGGGGCGTTGATTTCACCCCTCCACTTT.

This chain links TRBV3-1 (or the pseudogene TRBV3-2) with TRBJ1-4; TRBD1 aligns across 9 bases. The germline V gene has CDR1 LGHDT and CDR2 YNNKEL (reference sequence). CDR3 length equals 15 residues. J lost 7 bases, V lost 5 bases, and 8 bases had no gene match. This CDR3 is CASSYTGGAGEKLFF. CDR3 nucleotide sequence: TGTGCCAGCAGCTATACAGGGGGCGCGGGTGAAAAACTGTTTTTT.

V usage is TRBV9 and J usage is TRBJ1-2; D gene uncertain. Germline CDR1 and CDR2: SGDLS and YYNGEE. Deletions cut 3 bases from V and 1 base from J, with 4 bases between. CDR3 size: 12 residues. CDR3 region: CASSANNYGYTF. CDR3 sequence (DNA): TGTGCCAGCAGCGCAAATAACTATGGCTACACCTTC.

V usage is TRBV29-1 and J usage is TRBJ1-1, with TRBD1 matching 9 bases. Unmatched junction bases numbered 4, after V lost 5 bases and J lost 0 bases. In germline, CDR1 is SQVTM, CDR2 ANQGSEA. The CDR3 has 14 residues. CDR3 loop: CSVRTGALNTEAFF. The DNA for the CDR3 is TGCAGCGTTCGGACAGGGGCTCTGAACACTGAAGCTTTCTTT.

This chain connects TRBV9 to TRBJ2-3; 14 nucleotides align to TRBD2. V lost 3 bases, J lost 1 base, and 10 bases stayed unmatched. CDR1 SGDLS and CDR2 YYNGEE come from the germline V gene. The CDR3 is 19 amino acids. CDR3 DNA: TGTGCCAGCAGCGCAGCCGGGACTAGCGGGAGAGGGGGCACAGATACGCAGTATTTT. Its translation: CASSAAGTSGRGGTDTQYF.

A single count supports this clone. The chain links TRBV12-5 to TRBJ2-3; D is perhaps TRBD1 (6 bases). Germline CDR1 reads LGHNT; CDR2 reads FRNRAP. Trimming left V 5 bases short and J 4 bases short, with 7 bases between. The CDR3 extends over 12 amino acids. DNA for the CDR3: TGTGCTAGTGGTCCAGGGGCAGATACGCAGTATTTT. This codes for CASGPGADTQYF.

The chain has TRBV6-5 and TRBJ2-1, with 7 positions matching TRBD2. Trimming at V came to 2 bases and at J to 7 bases, leaving 8 bases not matched to a gene. Germline V CDR1 and CDR2: MNHEY, SVGAGI. The CDR3 runs 15 residues. This CDR3 is CASSYPGLRWNEQFF. Here the CDR3 DNA reads TGTGCCAGCAGTTACCCGGGACTAAGGTGGAATGAGCAGTTCTTC.